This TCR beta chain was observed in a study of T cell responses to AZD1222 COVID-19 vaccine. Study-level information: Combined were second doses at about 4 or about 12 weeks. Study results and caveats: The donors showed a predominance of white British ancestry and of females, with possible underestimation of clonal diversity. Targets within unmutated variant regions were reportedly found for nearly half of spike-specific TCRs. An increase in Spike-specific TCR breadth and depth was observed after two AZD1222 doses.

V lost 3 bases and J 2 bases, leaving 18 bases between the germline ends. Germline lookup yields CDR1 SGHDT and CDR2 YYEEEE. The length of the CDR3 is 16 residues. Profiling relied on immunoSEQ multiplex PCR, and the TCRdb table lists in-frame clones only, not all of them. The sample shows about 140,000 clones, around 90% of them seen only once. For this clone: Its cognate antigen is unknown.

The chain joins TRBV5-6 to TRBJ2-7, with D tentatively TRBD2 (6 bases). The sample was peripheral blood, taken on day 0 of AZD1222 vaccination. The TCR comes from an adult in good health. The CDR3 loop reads CASSSSGTPRAYEQYF. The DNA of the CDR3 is TGTGCCAGCAGCTCATCCGGGACTCCTAGAGCCTACGAGCAGTACTTC.